This T cell receptor beta chain appears in the sequencing data of a study of blood T cell repertoires in COVID-19. Under the authors' procedure: Amplifying reference gene primers gave estimates of nucleated cell counts. Profiled with immunoSEQ multiplex PCR; TCRdb holds only in-frame clones, not every one. The DNA was the basis for D and trimming; V, J and clone size are from that table. The sample records about 220,000 clones, roughly 82% being singletons. The CDR3 sequence is 14 residues long. V was cut by 4 bases and J by 3 bases, with 11 bases left in between. From germline, CDR1 is SGHRS and CDR2 YFSETQ.

The receptor comes from a woman aged 65 to 85 with acute or convalescent COVID-19. Sample: peripheral blood. This chain uses TRBV5-1 with TRBJ1-5, with a possible D match to TRBD1 (5 bases). Here the CDR3 DNA reads TGCGCCAGCAGCCCGGGGGTCTCCAATCAGCCCCAGCATTTT. This sequence encodes CASSPGVSNQPQHF.